The 22 T cell receptor beta chains below come from one sample, sequenced in a study of blood T cell repertoires in COVID-19. The method was immunoSEQ multiplex PCR; TCRdb's version includes in-frame clones alone and lacks a portion of them. The sample consists of 110,000 to 150,000 clones, roughly 80% of them appearing once. The source material was peripheral blood. The receptors come from a man in his fifties with active or convalescent COVID-19.

V gene TRBV5-1 combines with J gene TRBJ2-7; possibly TRBD2 for D (5 bases). Trimming stripped 4 bases from V and 3 bases from J, with 8 bases between. Looked up from germline, CDR1 is SGHRS and CDR2 is YFSETQ. The CDR3 runs 12 residues. CDR3 in DNA: TGCGCCAGCAGCCGGGGTAACTACGAGCAGTACTTC. It is translated as CASSRGNYEQYF.

The sample holds many counts of this clone. The chain links TRBV9 to TRBJ2-3; D not resolved. Germline loops: CDR1 SGDLS, CDR2 YYNGEE. V was clipped by 3 bases and J by 5 bases, with 10 bases between them. The CDR3 is 13 amino acids. This CDR3 is CASSGIVVDTQYF. The CDR3 DNA reads TGTGCCAGCAGCGGAATAGTTGTAGATACGCAGTATTTT.

The sample holds a few counts of this clone. J is TRBJ2-7 and V is TRBV18; 10 bases fit TRBD1. This CDR3 spans 15 amino acids. CDR1 is KGHSH, CDR2 LQKENI, per germline. V gave up 6 bases and J gave up 12 bases; unmatched junction bases: 17. The CDR3 DNA is TGTGCCAGCTCGCCCCAGGGGACAGGGGACGTGGGCACGTACTTC. Residues: CASSPQGTGDVGTYF.

The V call is TRBV9, the J call TRBJ2-1; 10 bases are a match to TRBD2. Germline CDR1 is SGDLS and CDR2 is YYNGEE. V was pared by 0 bases and J by 8 bases, with 2 bases of the junction left unmatched. This CDR3 contains 14 residues. CDR3 sequence: CASSVVGLADEQFF. In DNA form, the CDR3 reads TGTGCCAGCAGCGTAGTAGGACTAGCGGATGAGCAGTTCTTC.

CDR3: CASSQPPTGAQETQYF. The DNA for the CDR3 is TGTGCCAGCAGCCAACCCCCGACAGGGGCGCAAGAGACCCAGTACTTC. V usage is TRBV3-1 (or the pseudogene TRBV3-2) and J usage is TRBJ2-5; 8 bases line up with TRBD1. J was trimmed by 2 bases and V by 2 bases; bases with no gene match: 7. CDR1 is LGHDT and CDR2 is YNNKEL in the germline V gene (reference sequence). The CDR3 has 16 amino acids.

This sequence joins TRBV7-3 and TRBJ2-1; TRBD2 aligns across 9 bases. This CDR3 has 15 residues. CDR1 SGHTA and CDR2 FQGTGA come from the germline V gene. V was pared by 4 bases and J by 2 bases, with 3 bases of the junction left unmatched. Here the CDR3 DNA reads TGTGCCAGCAGCTCTGCTAGCGGGACCTACAATGAGCAGTTCTTC. Protein sequence: CASSSASGTYNEQFF.

This chain uses TRBV7-3 with TRBJ2-6; perhaps TRBD2 as D (6 bases). This CDR3 spans 17 amino acids. Germline assignment: CDR1 SGHTA and CDR2 FQGTGA. The V and J ends lost 5 bases and 0 bases respectively, with 14 bases between them. DNA of the CDR3: TGTGCCAGCAGCCCCCGGGCGGGGTTCTCTGGGGCCAACGTCCTGACTTTC. Its translation is CASSPRAGFSGANVLTF.

This chain joins TRBV19 and TRBJ2-1, with D perhaps matching TRBD1 (6 bases). Germline CDR1 LNHDA, CDR2 SQIVND (reference sequence). The CDR3 is 14 residues long. The V and J ends lost 7 bases and 0 bases respectively, with 10 bases between them. CDR3 sequence reads: CASNRDNSYNEQFF. CDR3 DNA sequence: TGTGCCAGTAATCGGGACAACTCCTACAATGAGCAGTTCTTC.

The V and J genes are TRBV27 and TRBJ1-2; D may be TRBD1 (5 bases). Per the germline V gene, CDR1 is MNHEY and CDR2 is SMNVEV (reference sequence). The CDR3 spans 14 residues. V was pared by 0 bases and J by 7 bases, with 12 bases between. DNA of the CDR3: TGTGCCAGCAGTTTATCGATCCAGGGTAGTGGCTACACCTTC. Protein product: CASSLSIQGSGYTF.

V gene TRBV2 combines with J gene TRBJ2-7; TRBD1 is a possible D gene (5 bases). Trimming took 4 bases from V and 2 from J, leaving 12 bases between them. CDR3 length equals 14 residues. CDR1 is SNHLY, CDR2 FYNNEI, per germline. The chain's CDR3 is CASSGRTFPYEQYF. The CDR3 nucleotides are TGTGCCAGCAGTGGGCGGACATTTCCCTACGAGCAGTACTTC.

This clone was counted a single time. The rearrangement joins TRBV19 to TRBJ1-1, with a tentative D call TRBD1 (5 bases). The CDR3 is 14 amino acids. V lost 0 bases and J lost 5, with 10 bases in between. Germline V lookup: CDR1 LNHDA, CDR2 SQIVND (reference sequence). The chain's CDR3 is CASSIDQGRTEAFF. DNA for the CDR3: TGTGCCAGTAGTATAGACCAGGGCCGTACTGAAGCTTTCTTT.

The chain couples TRBV7-3 to TRBJ2-5; D is undetermined. CDR3 size: 13 residues. From germline, CDR1 is SGHTA and CDR2 FQGTGA. The V and J ends lost 5 bases and 1 base respectively, with 8 bases between them. The CDR3 here is CASSPQSQETQYF. In DNA, the CDR3 is TGTGCCAGCAGCCCACAGAGCCAAGAGACCCAGTACTTC.

A few counts support this clone. The V and J genes are TRBV7-3 and TRBJ1-1; D gene unclear. V was cut by 1 base and J by 5 bases, with 8 bases left in between. CDR1 is SGHTA, CDR2 FQGTGA, per germline. The CDR3 length is 13 residues. The CDR3 reads CASSLIRETEAFF. Here the CDR3 DNA reads TGTGCCAGCAGCTTAATCCGGGAGACTGAAGCTTTCTTT.

The chain has TRBV11-2 and TRBJ2-1, with TRBD2 matching over 10 bases. The trim removed 2 bases at V and 7 bases at J, leaving 8 bases unmatched. Looked up from germline, CDR1 is SGHAT and CDR2 is FQNNGV. The CDR3 length is 16 residues. Written as DNA, the CDR3 is TGTGCCAGCAGCTTACGAGGGACTAGCGAAAGGAATGAGCAGTTCTTC. Translating it yields CASSLRGTSERNEQFF.

The rearrangement links TRBV6-6 to TRBJ1-5, with TRBD1 identical over 9 bases. Germline V gene lookup returns CDR1 MNHNY and CDR2 SVGAGI (reference sequence). The CDR3 loop spans 14 amino acids. Trimming cost V 7 bases and J 3 bases; bases outside gene matches: 4. CDR3 amino acids: CASNRDRDNQPQHF. DNA of the CDR3: TGTGCCAGCAACCGGGACAGGGACAATCAGCCCCAGCATTTT.

The chain carries TRBV4-2 and TRBJ2-7, with a weak D call TRBD1 (5 bases). The CDR3 sequence is 15 residues long. Germline V lookup: CDR1 LGHNA, CDR2 YNFKEQ. Trimming pared 0 bases from V and 6 bases from J, leaving 15 bases between. The CDR3 DNA reads as TGTGCCAGCAGCCAAGAGCTCCTGGGAAGGGGCGAGCAGTACTTC. It translates to CASSQELLGRGEQYF.

CDR3 loop: CASSWTGDYGYTF. The CDR3 bases are TGTGCCAGCAGCTGGACAGGAGACTATGGCTACACCTTC. The chain combines TRBV7-9 with TRBJ1-2; 7 nucleotides match TRBD1. The length of the CDR3 is 13 residues. CDR1 is SEHNR, CDR2 FQNEAQ, per germline (reference sequence). The junction had 2 bases not matched to a gene; V was cut back by 4 bases and J by 3 bases.

Here the CDR3 reads CASSPRQGNTEAFF. In nucleotides, the CDR3 is TGTGCCAGCAGCCCCAGACAGGGGAACACTGAAGCTTTCTTT. This rearrangement joins TRBV9 to TRBJ1-1, with TRBD1 matching over 7 bases. Germline V gene lookup returns CDR1 SGDLS and CDR2 YYNGEE. This CDR3 comprises 14 residues. V was clipped by 4 bases and J by 1 base; unmatched bases: 4.

The chain has TRBV4-1 and TRBJ2-1; 7 bases are shared with TRBD1. Looked up from germline, CDR1 is MGHRA and CDR2 is YSYEKL. This CDR3 has 15 residues. V shed 4 bases and J 1 base; nucleotides not matched to a gene: 4. The CDR3 nucleotides read TGCGCCAGCAGCCCGACAGGGAGTTCCTACAATGAGCAGTTCTTC. Protein product: CASSPTGSSYNEQFF.

The rearrangement links TRBV28 to TRBJ2-1, with 13 bases matching TRBD2. V was pared by 5 bases and J by 8 bases, with 6 bases of the junction left unmatched. The CDR3 has 15 residues. Looked up from germline, CDR1 is MDHEN and CDR2 is SYDVKM. The CDR3 spells CASSPWTSGSDEQFF. The CDR3 coding sequence is TGTGCCAGCAGTCCGTGGACTAGCGGGAGTGATGAGCAGTTCTTC.

The V and J genes are TRBV20-1 and TRBJ2-7, with D unresolved. This CDR3 has 10 residues. Per the germline V gene, CDR1 is DFQATT and CDR2 is SNEGSKA (reference sequence). The V gene lost 6 bases and the J gene lost 3 bases, with 6 bases spanning the gap. The CDR3 sequence is CSAPSYEQYF. The CDR3 nucleotides read TGCAGTGCCCCTAGCTACGAGCAGTACTTC.

The rearrangement uses TRBV6-1 and TRBJ1-3; D unresolved. Per germline, CDR1 MNHNS and CDR2 SASEGT. Trimming took 3 bases from V and 6 from J, leaving 24 bases between them. The CDR3 consists of 18 residues. In DNA form, the CDR3 reads TGTGCCAGCAGTGATTCCATGGGCCCGTTCGGGGAGAAAAACACCATATATTTT. This encodes CASSDSMGPFGEKNTIYF.